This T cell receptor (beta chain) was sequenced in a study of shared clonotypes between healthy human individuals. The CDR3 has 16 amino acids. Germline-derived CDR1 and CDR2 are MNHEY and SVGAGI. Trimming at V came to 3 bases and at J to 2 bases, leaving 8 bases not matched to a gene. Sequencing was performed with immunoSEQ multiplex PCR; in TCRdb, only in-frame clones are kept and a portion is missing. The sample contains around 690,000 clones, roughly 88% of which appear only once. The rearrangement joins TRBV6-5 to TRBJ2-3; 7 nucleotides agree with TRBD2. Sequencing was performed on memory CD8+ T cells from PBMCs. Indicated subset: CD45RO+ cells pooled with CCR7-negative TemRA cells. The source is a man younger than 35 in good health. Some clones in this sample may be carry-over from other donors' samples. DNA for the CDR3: TGTGCCAGCAGTTATCGGCGGGAGAGTTACACAGATACGCAGTATTTT. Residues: CASSYRRESYTDTQYF.